This paragraph reports one TCR beta chain. Its antigen is not identified. These data are taken from a study of response to subunit inactivated influenza vaccine. Trimming cost V 6 bases and J 4 bases; bases outside gene matches: 8. Germline V CDR1 and CDR2: MDHEN, SYDVKM. The CDR3 is 15 amino acids. One entry per CDR3 protein, called by TCRdb with MiXCR from the RT-PCR reads. The sample gives 530,000 or so distinct CDR3 sequences, 10% to 15% of which show up once; roughly a tenth is in the top ten. Findings of the study overall: There was a suggestion from the authors that each seasonal influenza vaccination recruits few new T cells.

The input for sequencing was PBMCs from blood, taken on the day of vaccination. The clonotype was recovered from a man between 45 and 60 years old who received an inactivated influenza vaccine. The gene calls are TRBV28 and TRBJ2-5; TRBD1 matches 10 bases. CDR3 in DNA: TGTGCCAGCAGCCCCGGGACAGGGGAAGGAGAGACCCAGTACTTC. Residues: CASSPGTGEGETQYF.